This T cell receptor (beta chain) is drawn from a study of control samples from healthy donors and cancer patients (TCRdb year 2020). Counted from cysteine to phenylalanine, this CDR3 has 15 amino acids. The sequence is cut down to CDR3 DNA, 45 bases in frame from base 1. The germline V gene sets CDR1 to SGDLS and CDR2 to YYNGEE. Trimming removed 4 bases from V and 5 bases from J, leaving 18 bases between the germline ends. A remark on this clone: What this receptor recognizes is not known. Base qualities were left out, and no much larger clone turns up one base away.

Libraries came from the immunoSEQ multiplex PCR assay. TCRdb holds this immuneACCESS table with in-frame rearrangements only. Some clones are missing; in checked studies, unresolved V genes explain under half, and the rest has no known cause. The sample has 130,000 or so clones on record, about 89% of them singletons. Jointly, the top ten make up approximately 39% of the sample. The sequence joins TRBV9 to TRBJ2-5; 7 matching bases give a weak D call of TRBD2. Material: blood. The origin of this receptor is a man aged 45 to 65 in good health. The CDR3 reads CASSPSGGGGETQYF. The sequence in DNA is TGTGCCAGCAGCCCGTCAGGCGGGGGCGGGGAGACCCAGTACTTC.